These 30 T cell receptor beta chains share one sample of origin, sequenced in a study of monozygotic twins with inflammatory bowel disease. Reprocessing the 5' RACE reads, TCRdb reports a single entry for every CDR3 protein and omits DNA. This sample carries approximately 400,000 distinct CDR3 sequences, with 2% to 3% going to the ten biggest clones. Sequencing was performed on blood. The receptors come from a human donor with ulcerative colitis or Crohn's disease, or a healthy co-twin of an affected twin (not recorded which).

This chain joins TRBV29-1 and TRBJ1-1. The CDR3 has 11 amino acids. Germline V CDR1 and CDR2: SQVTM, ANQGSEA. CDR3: CSGDTNTEAFF.

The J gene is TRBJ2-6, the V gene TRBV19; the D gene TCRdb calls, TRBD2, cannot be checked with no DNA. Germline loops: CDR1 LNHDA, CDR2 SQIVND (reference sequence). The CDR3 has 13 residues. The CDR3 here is CASNSLRANVLTF.

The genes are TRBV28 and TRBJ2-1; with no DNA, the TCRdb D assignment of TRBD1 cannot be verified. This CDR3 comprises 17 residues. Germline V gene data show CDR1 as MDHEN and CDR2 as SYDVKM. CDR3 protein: CASIDLPGQGGSNEQFF.

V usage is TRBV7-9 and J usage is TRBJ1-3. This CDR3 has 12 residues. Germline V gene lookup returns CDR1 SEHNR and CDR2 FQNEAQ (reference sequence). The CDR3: CASSVTTSARNF. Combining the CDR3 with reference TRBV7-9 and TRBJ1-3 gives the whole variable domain DTGVSQNPRHKITKRGQNVTFRCDPISEHNRLYWYRQTLGQGPEFLTYFQNEAQLEKSRLLSDRFSAERPKGSFSTLEIQRTEQGDSAMYLCASSVTTSARNFGEGSWLTVV.

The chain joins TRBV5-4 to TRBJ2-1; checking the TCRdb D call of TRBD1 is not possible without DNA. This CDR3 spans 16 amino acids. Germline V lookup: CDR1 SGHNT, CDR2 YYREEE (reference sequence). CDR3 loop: CASSTPGQGTYNEQFF.

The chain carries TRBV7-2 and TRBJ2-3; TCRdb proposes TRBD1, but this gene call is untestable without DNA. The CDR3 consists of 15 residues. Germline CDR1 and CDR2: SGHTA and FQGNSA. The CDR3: CASSLVWGDTQGQYF. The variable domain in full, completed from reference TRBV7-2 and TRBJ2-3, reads GAGVSQSPSNKVTEKGKDVELRCDPISGHTALYWYRQSLGQGLEFLIYFQGNSAPDKSGLPSDRFSAERTGGSVSTLTIQRTQQEDSAVYLCASSLVWGDTQGQYFGPGTRLTVL.

CDR3 loop: CASSLVGGAAYEQYF. The rearrangement joins TRBV5-6 to TRBJ2-7; lacking DNA, the TRBD1 call made by TCRdb goes unchecked. CDR1 and CDR2 (germline): SGHDT, YYEEEE. The CDR3 covers 15 residues.

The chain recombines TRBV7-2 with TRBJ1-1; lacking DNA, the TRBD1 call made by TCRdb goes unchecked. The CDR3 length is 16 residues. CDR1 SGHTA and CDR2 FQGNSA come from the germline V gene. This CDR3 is CASSRGTVNMNTEAFF.

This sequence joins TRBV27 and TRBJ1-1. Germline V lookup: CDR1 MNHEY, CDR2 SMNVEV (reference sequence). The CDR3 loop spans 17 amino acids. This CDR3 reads CASNPREGKGALTEAFF.

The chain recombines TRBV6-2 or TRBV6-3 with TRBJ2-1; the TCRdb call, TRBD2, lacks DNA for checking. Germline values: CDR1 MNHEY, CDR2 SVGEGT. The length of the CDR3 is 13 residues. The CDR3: CASSRSGIDEQFF.

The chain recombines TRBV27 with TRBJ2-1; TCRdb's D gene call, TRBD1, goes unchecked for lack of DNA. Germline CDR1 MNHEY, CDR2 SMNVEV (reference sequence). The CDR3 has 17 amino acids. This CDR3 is CASSPGTGVGASDPRFF.

This chain's CDR3 is CASSPRTTVNTEAFF. J is TRBJ1-1 and V is TRBV3-1; with no DNA, the TCRdb D assignment of TRBD1 cannot be verified. In germline, CDR1 is LGHDT, CDR2 YNNKEL (reference sequence). This CDR3 contains 15 residues.

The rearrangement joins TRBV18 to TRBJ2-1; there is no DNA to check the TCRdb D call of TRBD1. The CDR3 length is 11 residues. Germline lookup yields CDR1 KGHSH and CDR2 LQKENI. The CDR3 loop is CASSPDIFQFF.

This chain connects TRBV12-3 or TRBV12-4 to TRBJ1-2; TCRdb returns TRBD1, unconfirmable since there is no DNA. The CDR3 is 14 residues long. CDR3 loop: CASSLKGQGTGYTF.

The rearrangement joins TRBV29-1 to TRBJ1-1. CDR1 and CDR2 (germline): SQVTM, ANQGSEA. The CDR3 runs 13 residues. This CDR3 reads CSVRMDLNTEAFF.

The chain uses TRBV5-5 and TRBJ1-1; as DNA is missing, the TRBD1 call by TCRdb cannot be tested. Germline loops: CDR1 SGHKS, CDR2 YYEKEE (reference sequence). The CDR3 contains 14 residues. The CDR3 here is CASSSGTGALKAFF.

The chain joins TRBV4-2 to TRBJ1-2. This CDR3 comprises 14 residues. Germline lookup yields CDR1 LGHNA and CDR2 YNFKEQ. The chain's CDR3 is CASSQERDNYGYTF.

The CDR3: CASSLGGGNSGNTIYF. This rearrangement joins TRBV12-3 or TRBV12-4 to TRBJ1-3; the TCRdb D gene call, TRBD1, has no DNA to confirm it. The CDR3 is 16 residues long.

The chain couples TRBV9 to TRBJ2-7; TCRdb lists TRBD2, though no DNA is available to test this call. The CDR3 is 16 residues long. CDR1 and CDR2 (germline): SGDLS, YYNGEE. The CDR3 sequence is CASSVSGRAHFDEQYF.

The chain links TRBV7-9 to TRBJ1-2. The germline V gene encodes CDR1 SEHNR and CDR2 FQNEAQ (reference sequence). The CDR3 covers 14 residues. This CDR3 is CASSIITDFYGYTF.

The CDR3 region is CASSFPPGGLYNEQFF. The J gene is TRBJ2-1, the V gene TRBV7-2; the TRBD1 assignment by TCRdb is unverifiable without DNA. The CDR3 is made up of 16 amino acids. The germline V gene encodes CDR1 SGHTA and CDR2 FQGNSA.

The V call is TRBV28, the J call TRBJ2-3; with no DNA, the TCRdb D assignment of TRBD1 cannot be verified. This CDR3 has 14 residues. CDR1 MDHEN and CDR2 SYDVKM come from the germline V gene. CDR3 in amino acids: CAITGTGGTDTQYF.

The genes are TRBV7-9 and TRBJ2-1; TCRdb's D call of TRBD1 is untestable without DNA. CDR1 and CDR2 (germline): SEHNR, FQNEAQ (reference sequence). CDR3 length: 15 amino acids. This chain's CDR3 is CASSLAAGRNNEQFF.

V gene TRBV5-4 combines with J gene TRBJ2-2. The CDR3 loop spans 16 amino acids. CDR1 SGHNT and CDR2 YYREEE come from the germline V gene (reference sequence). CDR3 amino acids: CASSLAIRTTTGELFF.

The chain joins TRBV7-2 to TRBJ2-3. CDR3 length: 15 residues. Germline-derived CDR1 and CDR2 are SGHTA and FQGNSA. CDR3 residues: CASGRQPSSTDTQYF.

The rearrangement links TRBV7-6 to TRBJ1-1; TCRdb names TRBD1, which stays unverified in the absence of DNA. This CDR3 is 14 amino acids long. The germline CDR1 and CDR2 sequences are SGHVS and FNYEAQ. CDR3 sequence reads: CASSPDRDVTEAFF.

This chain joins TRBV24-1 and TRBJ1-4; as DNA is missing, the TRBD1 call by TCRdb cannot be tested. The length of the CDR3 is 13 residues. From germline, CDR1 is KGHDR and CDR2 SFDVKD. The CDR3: CATSDPDRGKLFF.

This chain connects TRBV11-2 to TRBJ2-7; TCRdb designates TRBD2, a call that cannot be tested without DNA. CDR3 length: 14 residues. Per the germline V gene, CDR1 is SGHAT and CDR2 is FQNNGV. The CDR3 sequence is CASSLIREKGEQYF.

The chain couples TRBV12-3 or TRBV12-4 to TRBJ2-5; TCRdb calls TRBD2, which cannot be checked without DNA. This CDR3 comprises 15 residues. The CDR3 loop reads CASSLTSGGFETQYF.

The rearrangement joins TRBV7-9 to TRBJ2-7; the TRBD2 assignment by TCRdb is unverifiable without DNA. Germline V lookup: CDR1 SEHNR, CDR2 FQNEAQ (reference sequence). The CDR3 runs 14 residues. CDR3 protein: CASSLGPSPDEQYF.